This T cell receptor (beta chain) was observed in a study of cytomegalovirus exposure and HLA in healthy donors. Study background: There were around 100 million unique TCR beta sequences, drawn from 200 million or so T cells, in an earlier analysis. Notes on the study in general: A later analysis showed HLA-associated TCR beta chains outstripping equally common others in clonal expansion. Using the classifier, cytomegalovirus status was reportedly diagnosed with high specificity and sensitivity. In a later analysis, CMV-associated beta chains were mostly HLA-associated, it appeared.

Researchers ran the PCR with 60 Vbeta and 13 Jbeta primers. Clones were read by immunoSEQ multiplex PCR, and TCRdb kept only the in-frame ones, dropping some. The table lists about 170,000 clones, about 79% of them singletons, with around 2.3% in the top ten. About this clone: Its antigen remains unidentified.

Sequences were obtained from PBMCs. This TCR derives from a woman in her fifties or sixties in good health and CMV-seronegative.

The CDR3 DNA sequence: TGTGCCAGCAGCCGAGGAGACTCTGGAAACACCATATATTTT. As protein: CASSRGDSGNTIYF. This rearrangement joins TRBV5-6 to TRBJ1-3; D ambiguous. V lost 4 bases and J lost 0, with 8 bases in between. Germline V gene data show CDR1 as SGHDT and CDR2 as YYEEEE. This CDR3 has 14 amino acids.